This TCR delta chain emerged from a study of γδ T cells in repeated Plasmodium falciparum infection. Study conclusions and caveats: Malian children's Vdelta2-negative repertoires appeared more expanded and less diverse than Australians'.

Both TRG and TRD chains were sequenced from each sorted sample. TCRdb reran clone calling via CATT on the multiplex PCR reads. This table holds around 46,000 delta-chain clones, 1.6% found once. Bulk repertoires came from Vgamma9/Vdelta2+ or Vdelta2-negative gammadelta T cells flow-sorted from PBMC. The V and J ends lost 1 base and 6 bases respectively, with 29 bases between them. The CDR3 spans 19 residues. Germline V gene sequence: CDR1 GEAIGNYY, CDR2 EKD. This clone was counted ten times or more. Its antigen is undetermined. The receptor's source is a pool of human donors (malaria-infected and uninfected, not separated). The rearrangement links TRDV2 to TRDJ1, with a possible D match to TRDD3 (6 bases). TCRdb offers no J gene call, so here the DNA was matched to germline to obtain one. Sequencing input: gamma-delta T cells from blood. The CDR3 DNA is TGTGCCTGTGACACGATCGCGGGGATCGTTCGGGATCGAGCCAATAAACTCATCTTT. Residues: CACDTIAGIVRDRANKLIF.